Here is one TCR beta chain with its context. TCRdb reprocessed the 5' RACE reads with MiXCR, giving one entry per CDR3 protein. The sample contains 500,000 to 550,000 distinct CDR3 sequences, just over 20% of which appear only once. The CDR3 totals 14 residues. V lost 4 bases, J lost 2 bases, and 12 bases lay in between. CDR1 and CDR2 (germline): SEHNR, FQNEAQ (reference sequence). This entry is derived from a study of T cells after yellow fever vaccination. The TCR originated in a man between 18 and 29 years old who received the YFV17D yellow fever vaccine. The sequences come from PBMCs, collected roughly 23 days after the first yellow fever vaccination. The chain uses TRBV7-9 and TRBJ2-7; D tentatively fits TRBD1 or TRBD2 (5 bases each). CDR3 in DNA: TGTGCCAGCAGCTGGTGGGGGTCCCCCTACGAGCAGTACTTC. It encodes CASSWWGSPYEQYF.